The present T cell receptor (beta chain) was sequenced within a study of neurological immune-mediated disorders. The time point was: longitudinal time-point 2. Unsorted libraries were generated from 2 million PBMCs held at -80 degrees C. This clonotype was detected many times. The cDNA was generated by 5'RACE with 10-nucleotide random UMIs. TCRdb analysed the 5' RACE reads with MiXCR anew, one entry per CDR3 protein. The table shows about 60,000 distinct CDR3 sequences, with nearly 10% occurring only once. The length of the CDR3 is 16 residues. V lost 0 bases and J lost 0, with 6 bases in between. Germline V CDR1 and CDR2: MNHEY, SVGAGI.

This chain uses TRBV6-5 with TRBJ2-6, with D unresolved. This sequence originates from a man aged 30 to 45 in good health. The material sequenced was PBMCs. The CDR3 sequence: CASSYSANSGANVLTF. CDR3 coding DNA: TGTGCCAGCAGTTACTCGGCGAACTCTGGGGCCAACGTCCTGACTTTC.